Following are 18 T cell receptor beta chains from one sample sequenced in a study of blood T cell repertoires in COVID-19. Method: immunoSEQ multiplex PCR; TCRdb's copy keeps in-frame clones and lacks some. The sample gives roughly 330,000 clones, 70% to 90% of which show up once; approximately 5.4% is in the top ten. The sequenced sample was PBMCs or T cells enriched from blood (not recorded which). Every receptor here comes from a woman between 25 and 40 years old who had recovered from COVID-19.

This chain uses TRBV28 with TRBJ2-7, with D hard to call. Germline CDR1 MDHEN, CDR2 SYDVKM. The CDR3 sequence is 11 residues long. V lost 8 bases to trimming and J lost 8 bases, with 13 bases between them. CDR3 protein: CASSLAWQQYF. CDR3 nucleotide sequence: TGTGCCAGCTCGCTCGCTTGGCAGCAGTACTTC.

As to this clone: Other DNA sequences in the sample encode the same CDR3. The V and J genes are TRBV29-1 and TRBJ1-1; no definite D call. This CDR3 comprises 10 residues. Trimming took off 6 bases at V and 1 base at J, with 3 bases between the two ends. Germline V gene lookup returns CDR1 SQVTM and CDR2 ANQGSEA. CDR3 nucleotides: TGCAGCGTAGCGAACACTGAAGCTTTCTTT. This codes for CSVANTEAFF. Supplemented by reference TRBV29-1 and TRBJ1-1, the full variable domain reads SAVISQKPSRDICQRGTSLTIQCQVDSQVTMMFWYRQQPGQSLTLIATANQGSEATYESGFVIDKFPISRPNLTFSTLTVSNMSPEDSSIYLCSVANTEAFFGQGTRLTVV.

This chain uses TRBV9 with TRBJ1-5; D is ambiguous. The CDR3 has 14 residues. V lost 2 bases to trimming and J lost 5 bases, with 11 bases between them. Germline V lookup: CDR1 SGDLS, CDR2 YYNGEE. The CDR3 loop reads CASSVGVSDQPQHF. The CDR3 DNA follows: TGTGCCAGCAGCGTCGGGGTGTCGGATCAGCCCCAGCATTTT. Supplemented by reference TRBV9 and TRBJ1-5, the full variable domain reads DSGVTQTPKHLITATGQRVTLRCSPRSGDLSVYWYQQSLDQGLQFLIQYYNGEERAKGNILERFSAQQFPDLHSELNLSSLELGDSALYFCASSVGVSDQPQHFGDGTRLSIL.

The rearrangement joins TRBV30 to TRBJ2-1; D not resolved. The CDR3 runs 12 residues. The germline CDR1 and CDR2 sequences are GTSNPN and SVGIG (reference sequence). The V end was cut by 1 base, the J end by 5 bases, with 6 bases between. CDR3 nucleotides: TGTGCCTGGAGTGGACTTCACAATGAGCAGTTCTTC. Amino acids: CAWSGLHNEQFF.

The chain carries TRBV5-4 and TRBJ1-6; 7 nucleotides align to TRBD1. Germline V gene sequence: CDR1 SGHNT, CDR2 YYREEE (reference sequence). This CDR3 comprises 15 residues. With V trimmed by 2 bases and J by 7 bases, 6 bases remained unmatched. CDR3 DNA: TGTGCCAGCAGCTTAGCGCAGGGGGGAAATTCACCCCTCCACTTT. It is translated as CASSLAQGGNSPLHF. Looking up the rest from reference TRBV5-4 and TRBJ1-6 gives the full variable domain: ETGVTQSPTHLIKTRGQQVTLRCSSQSGHNTVSWYQQALGQGPQFIFQYYREEENGRGNFPPRFSGLQFPNYSSELNVNALELDDSALYLCASSLAQGGNSPLHFGNGTRLTVT.

CDR3 sequence (DNA): TGTGCCAGCAGCGGGCACCGACAGGGGATAGGGTATGGCTACACCTTC. It yields the protein CASSGHRQGIGYGYTF. The gene calls are TRBV9 and TRBJ1-2, with 8 positions matching TRBD1. With V trimmed by 3 bases and J by 5 bases, 12 bases remained unmatched. Germline CDR1 and CDR2: SGDLS and YYNGEE. The CDR3 loop spans 16 amino acids.

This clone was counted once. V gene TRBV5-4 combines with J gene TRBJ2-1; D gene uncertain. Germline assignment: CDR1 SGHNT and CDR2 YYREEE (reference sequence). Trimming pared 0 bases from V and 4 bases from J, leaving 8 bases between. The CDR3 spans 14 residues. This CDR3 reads CASSLVGGYNEQFF. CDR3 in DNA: TGTGCCAGCAGCTTGGTAGGCGGATACAATGAGCAGTTCTTC.

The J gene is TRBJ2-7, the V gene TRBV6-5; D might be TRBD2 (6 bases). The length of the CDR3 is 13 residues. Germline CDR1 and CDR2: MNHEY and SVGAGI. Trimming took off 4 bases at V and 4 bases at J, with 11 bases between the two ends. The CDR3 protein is CASSLEGDYEQYF. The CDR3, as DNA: TGTGCCAGCAGTTTGGAGGGCGATTACGAGCAGTACTTC.

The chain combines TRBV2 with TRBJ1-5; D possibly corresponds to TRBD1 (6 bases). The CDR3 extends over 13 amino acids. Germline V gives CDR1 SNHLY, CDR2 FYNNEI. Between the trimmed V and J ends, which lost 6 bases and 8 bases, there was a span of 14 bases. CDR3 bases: TGTGCCAGCAGCAGCAGGGGAACGGAGCCCCAGCATTTT. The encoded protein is CASSSRGTEPQHF. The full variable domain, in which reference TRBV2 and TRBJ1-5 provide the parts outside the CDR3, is EPEVTQTPSHQVTQMGQEVILRCVPISNHLYFYWYRQILGQKVEFLVSFYNNEISEKSEIFDDQFSVERPDGSNFTLKIRSTKLEDSAMYFCASSSRGTEPQHFGDGTRLSIL.

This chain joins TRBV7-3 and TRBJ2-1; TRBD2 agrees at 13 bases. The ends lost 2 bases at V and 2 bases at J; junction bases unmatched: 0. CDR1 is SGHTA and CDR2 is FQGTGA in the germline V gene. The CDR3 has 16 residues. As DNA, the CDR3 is TGTGCCAGCAGCTTAGGACTAGCGGGGGCCTACAATGAGCAGTTCTTC. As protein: CASSLGLAGAYNEQFF.

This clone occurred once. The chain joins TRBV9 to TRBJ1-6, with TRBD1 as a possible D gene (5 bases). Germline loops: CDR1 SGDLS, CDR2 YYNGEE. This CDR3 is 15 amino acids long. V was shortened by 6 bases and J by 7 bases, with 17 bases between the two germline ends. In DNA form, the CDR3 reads TGTGCCAGCACCCTTGGGGCAGGCCAGAATTCACCCCTCCACTTT. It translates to CASTLGAGQNSPLHF.

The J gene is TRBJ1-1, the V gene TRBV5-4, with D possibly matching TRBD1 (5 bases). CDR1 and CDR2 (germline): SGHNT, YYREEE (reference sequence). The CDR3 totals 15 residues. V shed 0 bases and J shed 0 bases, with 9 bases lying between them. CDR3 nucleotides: TGTGCCAGCAGCTTGGAGGGGAGGATGAACACTGAAGCTTTCTTT. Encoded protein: CASSLEGRMNTEAFF. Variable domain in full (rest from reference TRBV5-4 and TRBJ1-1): ETGVTQSPTHLIKTRGQQVTLRCSSQSGHNTVSWYQQALGQGPQFIFQYYREEENGRGNFPPRFSGLQFPNYSSELNVNALELDDSALYLCASSLEGRMNTEAFFGQGTRLTVV.

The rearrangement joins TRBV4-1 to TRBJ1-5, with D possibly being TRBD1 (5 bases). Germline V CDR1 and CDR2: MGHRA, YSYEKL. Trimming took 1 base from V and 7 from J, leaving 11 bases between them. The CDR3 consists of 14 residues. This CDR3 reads CASSQGQGWQPQHF. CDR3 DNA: TGCGCCAGCAGCCAAGGGCAGGGATGGCAGCCCCAGCATTTT.

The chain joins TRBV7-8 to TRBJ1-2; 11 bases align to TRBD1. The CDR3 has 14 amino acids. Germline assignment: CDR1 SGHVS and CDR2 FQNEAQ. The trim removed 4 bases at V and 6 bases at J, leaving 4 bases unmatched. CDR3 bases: TGTGCCAGCAGCTATGGACAGGGGGCTGATGGCTACACCTTC. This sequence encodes CASSYGQGADGYTF.

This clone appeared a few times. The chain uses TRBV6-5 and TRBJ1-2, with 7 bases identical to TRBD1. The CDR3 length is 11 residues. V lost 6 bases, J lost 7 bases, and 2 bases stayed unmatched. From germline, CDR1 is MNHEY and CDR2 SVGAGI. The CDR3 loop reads CASRNRGGYTF. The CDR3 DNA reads TGTGCCAGCAGGAACAGGGGTGGCTACACCTTC.

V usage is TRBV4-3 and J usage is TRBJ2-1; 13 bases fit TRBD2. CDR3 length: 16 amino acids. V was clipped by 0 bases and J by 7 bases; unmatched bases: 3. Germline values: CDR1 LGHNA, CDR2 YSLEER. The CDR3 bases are TGCGCCAGCAGCCAAGAACTAGCGGGGGGGAAAAATGAGCAGTTCTTC. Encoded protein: CASSQELAGGKNEQFF.

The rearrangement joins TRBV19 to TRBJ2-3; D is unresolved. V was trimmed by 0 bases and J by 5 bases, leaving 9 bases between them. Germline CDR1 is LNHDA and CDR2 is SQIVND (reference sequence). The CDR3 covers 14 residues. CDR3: CASSIDLLRDTQYF. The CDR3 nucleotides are TGTGCCAGTAGTATAGATCTATTGAGAGATACGCAGTATTTT. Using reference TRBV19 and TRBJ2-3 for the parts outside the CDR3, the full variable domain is DGGITQSPKYLFRKEGQNVTLSCEQNLNHDAMYWYRQDPGQGLRLIYYSQIVNDFQKGDIAEGYSVSREKKESFPLTVTSAQKNPTAFYLCASSIDLLRDTQYFGPGTRLTVL.

DNA of the CDR3: TGTGCCAGCTCACCCGAACAGGGGGCGCAGGTCTATGGCTACACCTTC. It is translated as CASSPEQGAQVYGYTF. The chain combines TRBV18 with TRBJ1-2; TRBD1 matches at 9 bases. The V and J ends lost 3 bases and 4 bases, in that order; junction bases with no gene match: 9. Germline loops: CDR1 KGHSH, CDR2 LQKENI. This CDR3 spans 16 amino acids.